These T cell receptor beta chains were read from a single sample in a study of cytomegalovirus exposure and HLA in healthy donors. Method: immunoSEQ multiplex PCR; TCRdb's copy keeps in-frame clones and lacks some. This sample carries 150,000 to 200,000 clones, approximately 76% of them seen once, and the ten largest clones take roughly 2%. Sequencing was done on a sample of PBMCs. Every receptor here comes from a female donor in good health and CMV-seronegative. The CDR3 runs from the conserved cysteine through the conserved F or W. The order of the fields is V gene, D gene, J gene, clone size, CDR3 length, CDR3 protein, CDR3 DNA. The D gene is left open where the match is weak. Clone size is not always given. Where it is, it says once, few, many or a class for expanded clones.

TRBV5-5	TRBD1	TRBJ1-2	few	15	CASSFSGTGTYGYTF	TGTGCCAGCAGCTTCTCCGGGACAGGGACCTATGGCTACACCTTC
TRBV15	.	TRBJ2-3	.	15	CATSIVTGKADTQYF	TGTGCCACCAGCATCGTAACAGGGAAGGCAGATACGCAGTATTTT
TRBV5-1	.	TRBJ1-1	.	13	CASSLTGRREAFF	TGCGCCAGCAGCTTGACGGGGAGGCGGGAAGCTTTCTTT
TRBV4-2	TRBD2	TRBJ2-2	.	15	CASSPGTSLAGELFF	TGTGCCAGCAGCCCGGGGACTAGCTTAGCCGGGGAGCTGTTTTTT
TRBV6-1	TRBD1	TRBJ1-6	.	16	CASSAGTGGLSSPLHF	TGTGCCAGCAGTGCGGGGACAGGGGGCCTTAGTTCACCCCTCCACTTT
TRBV7-7	TRBD1	TRBJ1-2	.	19	CASSLGADRGRGWNYGYTF	TGTGCCAGCAGCTTGGGTGCGGACAGGGGGCGAGGGTGGAACTATGGCTACACCTTC
TRBV19	.	TRBJ2-7	few	11	CATMGGYEQYF	TGTGCCACCATGGGGGGCTACGAGCAGTACTTC
TRBV5-1	.	TRBJ1-4	.	14	CASSLSKGGEKLFF	TGCGCCAGCAGCTTGTCAAAGGGAGGAGAAAAACTGTTTTTT
TRBV5-1	.	TRBJ1-5	few	13	CASSAFGDQPQHF	TGCGCCAGCAGTGCCTTCGGGGATCAGCCCCAGCATTTT
TRBV5-1	TRBD1	TRBJ2-1	.	14	CASSRGQGTDEQFF	TGCGCCAGCAGCCGGGGACAGGGTACCGATGAGCAGTTCTTC
TRBV4-2	.	TRBJ1-4	.	14	CASSQDRGTEKLFF	TGTGCCAGCAGCCAAGACAGGGGCACTGAAAAACTGTTTTTT
TRBV18	.	TRBJ1-1	.	14	CASSPGVGGTEAFF	TGTGCCAGCTCACCAGGGGTGGGGGGCACTGAAGCTTTCTTT
TRBV7-6	.	TRBJ1-3	few	17	CASSLDGGGHSGNTIYF	TGTGCCAGCAGCTTAGATGGGGGGGGCCACTCTGGAAACACCATATATTTT